The present T cell receptor beta chain was sequenced within a study of CD8 T cells in ankylosing spondylitis. Study outcomes and limitations: Among TCR beta sequences, a motif of under ten highly homologous variants appeared characteristic of ankylosing spondylitis blood. Disease-linked clones displayed a CD8+ phenotype and appeared relatively rarely in peripheral blood. Disease-associated clones were reportedly significantly overrepresented in matched ankylosing spondylitis synovial fluid. Previous work reported some of these motif variants in the synovial fluid and blood of reactive arthritis.

To note about this clonotype: The antigen is not known.

The V gene lost 2 bases and the J gene lost 8 bases, with 18 bases spanning the gap. The CDR3 runs to 16 residues. Looked up from germline, CDR1 is SGHAT and CDR2 is FQNNGV. TCRdb called the 5' RACE reads again in MiXCR, with one record for every CDR3 protein. This repertoire shows approximately 100,000 distinct CDR3 sequences, 24% found once; its top ten account for about 12%. This sequence was found in a male donor with ankylosing spondylitis. The material sequenced was synovial fluid, either unsorted or a sorted T cell fraction (not recorded which). V is TRBV11-2 and J is TRBJ2-2; weak D call: TRBD2 (5 bases). The CDR3: CASSLIRAASGGELFF. The CDR3 bases are TGTGCCAGCAGCTTAATCCGGGCGGCGTCGGGGGGGGAGCTGTTTTTT.